These 6 T cell receptor beta chains share one sample of origin, sequenced in a study of blood T cell repertoires in COVID-19. Clones were sequenced by immunoSEQ multiplex PCR, and TCRdb holds only the in-frame ones, with some missing. The sample holds approximately 140,000 clones, about four fifths seen once. Specimen: peripheral blood. The receptor source for this set is a man aged 70 or older with acute or convalescent COVID-19.

V is TRBV6-5 and J is TRBJ1-1; a weak D match, TRBD1 (5 bases). Germline V gene lookup returns CDR1 MNHEY and CDR2 SVGAGI. This CDR3 has 13 residues. V lost 8 bases, J lost 2 bases, and 12 bases lay in between. The CDR3 loop is CASQRGPNTEAFF. DNA of the CDR3: TGTGCCAGCCAGCGGGGCCCCAACACTGAAGCTTTCTTT.

The chain couples TRBV19 to TRBJ1-2; 10 nucleotides agree with TRBD1. The CDR3 contains 14 residues. Per the germline V gene, CDR1 is LNHDA and CDR2 is SQIVND (reference sequence). J gave up 1 base and V 7 bases, and 3 bases lay outside the gene matches. CDR3 sequence reads: CASTRTGGNYGYTF. Here the CDR3 DNA reads TGTGCCAGTACCCGGACAGGGGGTAACTATGGCTACACCTTC.

The genes are TRBV5-4 and TRBJ2-1; 7 nucleotides match TRBD1. There are 15 residues in the CDR3. Germline V CDR1 and CDR2: SGHNT, YYREEE (reference sequence). The V gene end was trimmed by 4 bases and the J gene end by 8 bases; junction bases not matched to a gene: 12. The CDR3 sequence: CASSARQGRDHEQFF. The CDR3 region has the DNA TGTGCCAGCAGCGCTAGACAGGGTCGGGATCATGAGCAGTTCTTC.

This rearrangement joins TRBV7-3 to TRBJ2-2; 12 bases line up with TRBD2. V shed 5 bases and J 4 bases; nucleotides not matched to a gene: 5. This CDR3 is 16 amino acids long. In germline, CDR1 is SGHTA, CDR2 FQGTGA. The CDR3 bases are TGTGCCAGCAGCCCCCGGACTAGCGGGATCACCGGGGAGCTGTTTTTT. It codes for CASSPRTSGITGELFF.

The sample holds one count of this clone. This chain connects TRBV4-1 to TRBJ1-6; tentatively, D is TRBD1 (5 bases). This CDR3 is built from 15 residues. Germline CDR1 is MGHRA and CDR2 is YSYEKL. The ends were cut back, 2 bases at V and 5 bases at J, with 10 bases in the middle. CDR3 DNA: TGCGCCAGCAGCCAAACCCGACAGAATAATTCACCCCTCCACTTT. Translated: CASSQTRQNNSPLHF.

The chain links TRBV7-2 to TRBJ2-1, with TRBD1 matching over 9 bases. The CDR3 has 14 residues. J was trimmed by 3 bases and V by 5 bases; bases with no gene match: 2. CDR1 is SGHTA, CDR2 FQGNSA, per germline. DNA for the CDR3: TGTGCCAGCAGCCCGGGACAGGGCTACAATGAGCAGTTCTTC. Amino acid sequence: CASSPGQGYNEQFF.